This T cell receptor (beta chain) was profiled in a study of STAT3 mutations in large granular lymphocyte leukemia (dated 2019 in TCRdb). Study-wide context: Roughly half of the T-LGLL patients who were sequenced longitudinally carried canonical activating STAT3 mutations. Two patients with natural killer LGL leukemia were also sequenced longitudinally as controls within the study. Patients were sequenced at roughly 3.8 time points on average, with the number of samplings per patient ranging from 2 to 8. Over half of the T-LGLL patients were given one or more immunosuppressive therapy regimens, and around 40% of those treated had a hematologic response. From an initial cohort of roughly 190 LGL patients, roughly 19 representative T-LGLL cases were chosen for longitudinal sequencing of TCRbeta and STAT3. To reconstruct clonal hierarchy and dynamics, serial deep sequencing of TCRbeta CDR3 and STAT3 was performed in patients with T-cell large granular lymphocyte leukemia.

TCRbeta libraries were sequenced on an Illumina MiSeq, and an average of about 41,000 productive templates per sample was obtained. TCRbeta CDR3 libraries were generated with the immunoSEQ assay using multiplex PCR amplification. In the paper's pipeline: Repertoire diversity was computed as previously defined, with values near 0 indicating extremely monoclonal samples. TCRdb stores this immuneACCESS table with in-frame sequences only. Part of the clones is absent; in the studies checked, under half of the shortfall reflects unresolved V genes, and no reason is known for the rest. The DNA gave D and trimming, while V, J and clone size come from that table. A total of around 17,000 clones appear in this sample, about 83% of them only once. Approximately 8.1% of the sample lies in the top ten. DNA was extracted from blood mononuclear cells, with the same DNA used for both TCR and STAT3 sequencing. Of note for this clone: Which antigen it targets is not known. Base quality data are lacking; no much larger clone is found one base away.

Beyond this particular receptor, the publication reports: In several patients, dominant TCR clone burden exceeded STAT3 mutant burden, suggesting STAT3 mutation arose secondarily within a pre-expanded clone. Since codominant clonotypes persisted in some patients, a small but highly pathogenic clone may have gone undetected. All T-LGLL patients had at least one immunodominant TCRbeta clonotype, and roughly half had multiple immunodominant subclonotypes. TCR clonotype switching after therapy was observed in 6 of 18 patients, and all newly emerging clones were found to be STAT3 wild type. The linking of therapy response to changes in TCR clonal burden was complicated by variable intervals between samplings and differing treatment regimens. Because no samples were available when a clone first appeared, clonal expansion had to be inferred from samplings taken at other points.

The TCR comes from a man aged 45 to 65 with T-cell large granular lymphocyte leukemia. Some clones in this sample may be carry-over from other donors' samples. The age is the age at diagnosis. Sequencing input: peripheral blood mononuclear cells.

Here is the DNA: TGTGCCAGCAGTGAATTTGGTAGCCTCAATGAGCAGTTCTTC. This yields the protein CASSEFGSLNEQFF. This chain is built from TRBV6-1 and TRBJ2-1, with the D gene not clear enough to name. The CDR3 sequence holds 14 residues, the cysteine and phenylalanine included. Only CDR3 DNA is held: 42 bases, read in frame from base 1. The V end loses 2 bases and the J end loses 6 bases, and a stretch of 11 bases separates them. In the germline V gene, CDR1 corresponds to MNHNS and CDR2 to SASEGT.